This TCR beta chain was retrieved from a study of CD8+ T cells in alopecia areata. Extraction and reverse transcription of RNA yielded cDNA as the sequencing template. Profiling relied on immunoSEQ multiplex PCR, and the TCRdb table lists in-frame clones only, not all of them. The repertoire holds some 130,000 clones, with 53% as singletons. Indicated treatment: oral pan-JAK inhibitor, 5-10 mg twice daily. The V and J ends lost 6 bases and 1 base respectively, with 11 bases between them. Germline values: CDR1 MNHEY, CDR2 SVGAGI. The CDR3 is made up of 14 amino acids. The J gene is TRBJ2-3, the V gene TRBV6-5, with D perhaps TRBD1 (5 bases). The source is a human donor with alopecia areata. The sample here was CD4+ T cells sorted from blood, taken at week 4, from a patient treated with tofacitinib. CDR3 amino acids: CASSRARGTDTQYF. CDR3 in DNA: TGTGCCAGCAGCAGGGCCAGGGGCACAGATACGCAGTATTTT.